This TCR beta chain stems from a study of blood T cell repertoires in COVID-19. Germline CDR1 LNHDA, CDR2 SQIVND (reference sequence). This CDR3 contains 15 residues. With 3 bases clipped from V and 4 bases from J, the junction kept 6 bases outside the gene matches. Clones were sequenced by immunoSEQ multiplex PCR, and TCRdb holds only the in-frame ones, with some missing. The sample has 250,000 to 350,000 clones, roughly 82% seen once; the top ten hold around 1.5%. This receptor was obtained from a woman in her forties or fifties with acute or convalescent COVID-19. The sequenced sample consisted of peripheral blood. This rearrangement joins TRBV19 to TRBJ2-5, with 9 bases fitting TRBD1. DNA for the CDR3: TGTGCCAGTAGTATCTACAGGGGGCTTCGAGAGACCCAGTACTTC. Translated, it gives CASSIYRGLRETQYF.